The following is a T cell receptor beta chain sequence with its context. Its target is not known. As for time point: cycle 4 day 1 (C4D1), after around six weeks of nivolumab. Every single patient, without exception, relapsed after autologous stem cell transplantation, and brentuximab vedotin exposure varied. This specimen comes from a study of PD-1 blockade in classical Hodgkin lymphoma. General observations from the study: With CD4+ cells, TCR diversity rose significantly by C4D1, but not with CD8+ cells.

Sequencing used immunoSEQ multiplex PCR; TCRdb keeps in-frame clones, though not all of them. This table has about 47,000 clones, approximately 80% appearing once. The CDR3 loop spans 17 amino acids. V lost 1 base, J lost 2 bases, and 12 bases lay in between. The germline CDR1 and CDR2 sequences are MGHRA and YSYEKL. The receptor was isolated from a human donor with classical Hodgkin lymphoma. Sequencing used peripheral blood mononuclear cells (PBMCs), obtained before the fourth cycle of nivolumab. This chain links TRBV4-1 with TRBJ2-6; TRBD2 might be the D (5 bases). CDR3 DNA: TGCGCCAGCAGCCAAGCTTTTGAGGGTACTGGGGCCAACGTCCTGACTTTC. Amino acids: CASSQAFEGTGANVLTF.